The 15 T cell receptor beta chains listed next were all sequenced from one sample in a study of Graves' ophthalmopathy and Graves' hyperthyroidism. Beta-chain TCR CDR3 regions were amplified from RNA transcripts. An opening RT-PCR round employed HTBI primers and preceded a second-round multiplex PCR. TCRdb reanalysed the multiplex PCR reads using MiXCR and keeps one entry per CDR3 protein. The sample has 500,000 to 700,000 distinct CDR3 sequences; under 40% are singletons. Material for sequencing was peripheral blood or thyroid tissue (not recorded which). The receptor set was obtained from an adult man with Graves' hyperthyroidism.

This clonotype appeared many times. The CDR3 reads CASSLEWNSYEQYF. The CDR3 coding sequence is TGTGCCAGCAGCTTAGAGTGGAACTCCTACGAGCAGTACTTC. This chain uses TRBV7-8 with TRBJ2-7; no clear D gene. Deletions cut 1 base from V and 0 bases from J, with 7 bases between. CDR1 and CDR2 (germline): SGHVS, FQNEAQ. The CDR3 runs 14 residues.

The table lists this clonotype with many counts. The V gene is TRBV7-9, the J gene TRBJ2-2; the match to TRBD1 covers 10 bases. Germline lookup yields CDR1 SEHNR and CDR2 FQNEAQ (reference sequence). This CDR3 contains 15 residues. V was clipped by 5 bases and J by 4 bases; unmatched bases: 4. The CDR3 region is CASSRTGGGTGELFF. Here the CDR3 DNA reads TGTGCCAGCAGCCGGACAGGGGGAGGCACCGGGGAGCTGTTTTTT.

The chain has TRBV20-1 and TRBJ2-7, with TRBD2 matching 8 bases. CDR1 DFQATT and CDR2 SNEGSKA come from the germline V gene (reference sequence). The CDR3 sequence is 14 residues long. Germline trimming cut 3 bases from V and 7 bases from J; bases unmatched to any gene: 11. For the CDR3, the DNA is TGCAGTGCTAGCGGCGGGGGGAGGAGCAATGAGCAGTACTTC. It translates to CSASGGGRSNEQYF.

The sample holds many counts of this clonotype. The rearrangement joins TRBV7-9 to TRBJ2-7; D unresolved. V lost 3 bases to trimming and J lost 6 bases, with 9 bases between them. Germline CDR1 is SEHNR and CDR2 is FQNEAQ (reference sequence). This CDR3 has 12 residues. The CDR3 DNA sequence: TGTGCCAGCAGCTTTGGAAGCCTCGAGCAGTACTTC. Protein product: CASSFGSLEQYF.

This clonotype was seen ten or more times. This sequence joins TRBV6-5 and TRBJ1-4; the D gene is possibly TRBD1 (6 bases). V was shortened by 6 bases and J by 3 bases, with 14 bases between the two germline ends. Germline CDR1 and CDR2: MNHEY and SVGAGI. The CDR3 runs to 15 residues. In DNA, the CDR3 is TGTGCCAGCAGCCCGGACAGCTGGTCTAATGAAAAACTGTTTTTT. Amino acids: CASSPDSWSNEKLFF.

Note on this clonotype: A much larger clone differs by one base, so this may be a read error. The gene calls are TRBV20-1 and TRBJ1-4, with a possible D match to TRBD1 (6 bases). CDR1 and CDR2 from the germline V gene are DFQATT and SNEGSKA (reference sequence). Trimming left V 5 bases short and J 10 bases short, with 20 bases between. This CDR3 contains 14 residues. For the CDR3, the DNA is TGCAGTGCTTCAAGTGGGGGGAGGGGGGGAAAACTGTTTTTT. Translation: CSASSGGRGGKLFF.

This chain joins TRBV16 and TRBJ2-7, with D possibly being TRBD2 (6 bases). The DNA end is a closer match to TRBJ2-1, so the J assignment may be wrong. Looked up from germline, CDR1 is KGHSY and CDR2 is FQNENV. The CDR3 runs to 15 residues. DNA for the CDR3: TGTGCCAGCAGCCTTGGCCCGGGGGTAGGCTACGAGCAGTTCTTC. Translation gives CASSLGPGVGYEQFF.

This clonotype came up many times. The chain has TRBV12-3 or TRBV12-4 and TRBJ1-1; D might be TRBD1 (6 bases). The CDR3 has 11 residues. Trimming removed 7 bases at V and 11 bases at J, with 14 bases between. CDR3 residues: CASTVRGAAFF. CDR3 DNA sequence: TGTGCCAGCACCGTACGGGGGGCGGCTTTCTTT.

CDR3 DNA: TGTGCCAGTACCCAATGGGGCAGGAGGTACTATGGCTACACCTTC. Amino acid sequence: CASTQWGRRYYGYTF. The chain is built from TRBV5-6 and TRBJ1-2, with a possible D match to TRBD1 (5 bases). CDR1 and CDR2 from the germline V gene are SGHDT and YYEEEE. The CDR3 loop spans 15 amino acids. V was trimmed by 8 bases and J by 3 bases, leaving 20 bases between them.

A few counts support this clonotype. The chain combines TRBV2 with TRBJ1-2, with D possibly matching TRBD1 (6 bases). Trimming removed 2 bases at V and 6 bases at J, with 19 bases between. The CDR3 is 16 residues long. Germline V gene data show CDR1 as SNHLY and CDR2 as FYNNEI. CDR3 sequence reads: CASSESPRTVRHGYTF. The CDR3 coding sequence is TGTGCCAGCAGTGAAAGTCCCCGGACAGTTAGGCATGGCTACACCTTC. The full variable domain, rest sourced from reference TRBV2 and TRBJ1-2, is EPEVTQTPSHQVTQMGQEVILRCVPISNHLYFYWYRQILGQKVEFLVSFYNNEISEKSEIFDDQFSVERPDGSNFTLKIRSTKLEDSAMYFCASSESPRTVRHGYTFGSGTRLTVV.

This clonotype showed up many times. The CDR3 DNA reads TGTGCCAGCAGCACCGGGACAGGCAGCGAAAAACTGTTTTTT. Translation gives CASSTGTGSEKLFF. This chain joins TRBV7-9 and TRBJ1-4; 8 bases align to TRBD1. Germline CDR1 reads SEHNR; CDR2 reads FQNEAQ (reference sequence). J gave up 8 bases and V 5 bases, and 7 bases lay outside the gene matches. This CDR3 comprises 14 residues.

This clonotype occurred a few times. The chain uses TRBV6-4 and TRBJ2-2; TRBD1 is a possible D gene (6 bases). Trimming took 3 bases from V and 5 from J, leaving 13 bases between them. CDR1 is MRHNA, CDR2 SNTAGT, per germline. The CDR3 consists of 15 residues. The CDR3 DNA follows: TGTGCCAGCAGTGAAGAGGGGACATCAACCGGGGAGCTGTTTTTT. As protein: CASSEEGTSTGELFF.

This chain uses TRBV24-1 with TRBJ1-5; possibly TRBD1 for D (5 bases). Germline loops: CDR1 KGHDR, CDR2 SFDVKD. The CDR3 sequence is 15 residues long. The V and J ends lost 2 bases and 2 bases respectively, with 9 bases between them. CDR3 sequence (DNA): TGTGCCACCAGTGATTCAGGGAGCGGCAATCAGCCCCAGCATTTT. Its protein product is CATSDSGSGNQPQHF.

This clonotype was detected ten times or more. V gene TRBV7-3 combines with J gene TRBJ1-1, with a tentative D call TRBD1 (5 bases). CDR1 and CDR2 from the germline V gene are SGHTA and FQGTGA. The V and J ends lost 5 bases and 5 bases respectively, with 12 bases between them. The CDR3 is 13 residues long. CDR3 sequence reads: CASSQTASTEAFF. CDR3 in DNA: TGTGCCAGCAGCCAGACAGCTTCTACTGAAGCTTTCTTT.

With regard to this clonotype: The junction does not match germline at one end; this may be a read error. The chain couples TRBV24-1 to TRBJ2-5; D unresolved. Germline V CDR1 and CDR2: KGHDR, SFDVKD. The CDR3 has 19 residues. In nucleotides, the CDR3 is TGCGCCGCCAGGTCTCCCCATCTCGTAAAGGACCTGCTTCAAGAGACCCAGTACTTC. Protein: CAARSPHLVKDLLQETQYF.